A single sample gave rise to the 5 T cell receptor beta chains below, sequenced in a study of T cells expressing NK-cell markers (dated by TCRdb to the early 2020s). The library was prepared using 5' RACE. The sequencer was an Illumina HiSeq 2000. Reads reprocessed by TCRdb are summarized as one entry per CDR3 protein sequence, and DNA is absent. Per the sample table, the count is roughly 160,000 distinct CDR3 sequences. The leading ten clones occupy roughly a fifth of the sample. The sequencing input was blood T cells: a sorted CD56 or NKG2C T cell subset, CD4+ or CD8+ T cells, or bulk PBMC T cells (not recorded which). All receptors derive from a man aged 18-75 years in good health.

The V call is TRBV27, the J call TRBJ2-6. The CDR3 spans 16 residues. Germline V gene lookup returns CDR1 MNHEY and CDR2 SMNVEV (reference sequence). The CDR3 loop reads CASSTLQASGANVLTF.

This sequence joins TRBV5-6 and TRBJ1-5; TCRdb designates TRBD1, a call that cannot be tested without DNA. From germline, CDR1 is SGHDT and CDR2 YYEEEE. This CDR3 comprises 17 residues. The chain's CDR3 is CASSFNHYRGLHQPQHF.

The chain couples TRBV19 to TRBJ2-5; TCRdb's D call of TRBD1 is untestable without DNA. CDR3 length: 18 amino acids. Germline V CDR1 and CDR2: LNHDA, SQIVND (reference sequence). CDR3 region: CASSIGDGGAFKRETQYF.

CDR3 in amino acids: CASGLTYEQYF. The genes are TRBV12-5 and TRBJ2-7. Germline V gene sequence: CDR1 LGHNT, CDR2 FRNRAP. CDR3 size: 11 residues.

The CDR3 region is CSANLLMNTEAFF. The V and J genes are TRBV20-1 and TRBJ1-1. CDR1 is DFQATT, CDR2 SNEGSKA, per germline (reference sequence). This CDR3 comprises 13 residues.